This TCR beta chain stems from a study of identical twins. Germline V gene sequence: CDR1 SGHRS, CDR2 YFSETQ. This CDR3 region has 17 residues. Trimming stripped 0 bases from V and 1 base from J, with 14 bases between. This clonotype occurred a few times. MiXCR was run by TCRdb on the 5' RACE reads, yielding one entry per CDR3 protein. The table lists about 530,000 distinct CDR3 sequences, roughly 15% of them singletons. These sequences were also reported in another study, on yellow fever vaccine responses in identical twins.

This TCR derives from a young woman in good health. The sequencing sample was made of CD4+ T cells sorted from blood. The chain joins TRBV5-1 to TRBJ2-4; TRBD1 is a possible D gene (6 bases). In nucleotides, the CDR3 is TGCGCCAGCAGCTTGGGCCGGGACATAGGGGCCAAAAACATTCAGTACTTC. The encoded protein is CASSLGRDIGAKNIQYF. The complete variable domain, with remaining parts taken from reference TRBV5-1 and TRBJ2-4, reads KAGVTQTPRYLIKTRGQQVTLSCSPISGHRSVSWYQQTPGQGLQFLFEYFSETQRNKGNFPGRFSGRQFSNSRSEMNVSTLELGDSALYLCASSLGRDIGAKNIQYFGAGTRLSVL.